The present TCR beta chain was sequenced within a study of type 1 regulatory T cells (dated by TCRdb to the early 2020s). Broadly, across the study: The study characterized an in vitro protocol that generated a Tr1-enriched, alloantigen-specific CD4 T cell product named T-allo10. Patients with hematological malignancies who were receiving allogeneic hematopoietic stem cell transplantation were the group in which T-allo10 was being clinically evaluated. The research as a whole found: A more restricted TCR repertoire was observed in Tr1 cells than in non-Tr1 cells, and this restriction was interpreted in the study as alloantigen-induced clonal expansion.

The CDR3 numbers 15 residues from cysteine through phenylalanine. CDR3 DNA only is kept here, 45 bases in frame from base 1. The germline V gene sets CDR1 to SGDLS and CDR2 to YYNGEE. A distance of 9 bases separates the germline ends of V and J, which lose 0 bases and 2 bases respectively. For sequencing, an Illumina MiSeq was employed. Clones were called with MiXCR by TCRdb after fastp trimmed the public reads at Q25, and only in-frame beta chains were retained. Each entry is one CDR3 protein sequence, shown with its most common DNA and genes. Here the sample has about 62,000 distinct CDR3 sequences; less than 65% occur a single time. Clones ranked in the top ten supply about 1.7% of the sample. With regard to this clonotype: Its antigen remains undetermined. It has no much larger one-base neighbor in the sample; base qualities were not kept.

The clonotype was recovered from a human donor in good health. The sequencing sample was made of cultured non-Tr1 T cells, either the whole culture or a sorted T cell fraction (not recorded which). The meaning of the sample's cell subset or site label: non-Tr1 population from the T-allo10 product. The chain is assembled from TRBV9 and TRBJ2-1; a weak D assignment points to TRBD2 (6 bases agree). The DNA sequence is TGTGCCAGCAGCGTAGGTAGCGGCCCCTACAATGAGCAGTTCTTC. Its translation is CASSVGSGPYNEQFF.